What follows are 17 T cell receptor beta chains derived from one specimen sequenced in a study of T cells in localized non-small cell lung cancer. Clones were read by immunoSEQ multiplex PCR, and TCRdb kept only the in-frame ones, dropping some. The sample contains around 90,000 clones, less than 85% of which appear only once. The sequences come from PBMCs, collected before any cancer treatment. The origin of the receptors is a man between 40 and 75 years old with stage II squamous cell lung carcinoma.

In its sample, this clone was seen a few times. The chain uses TRBV11-2 and TRBJ2-7; D may be TRBD2 (6 bases). The CDR3 has 14 residues. Germline V gene lookup returns CDR1 SGHAT and CDR2 FQNNGV. The V gene lost 0 bases and the J gene lost 6 bases, with 12 bases spanning the gap. CDR3 amino acids: CASSLELASTEQYF. The CDR3 DNA is TGTGCCAGCAGCTTAGAACTAGCTTCTACCGAGCAGTACTTC.

The V and J genes are TRBV4-1 and TRBJ1-1; 7 nucleotides agree with TRBD1. Germline V lookup: CDR1 MGHRA, CDR2 YSYEKL. The CDR3 consists of 14 residues. J was trimmed by 5 bases and V by 0 bases; bases with no gene match: 3. Written as DNA, the CDR3 is TGCGCCAGCAGCCAAGATAGCAGGGGGACTGAAGCTTTCTTT. The encoded protein is CASSQDSRGTEAFF.

The genes are TRBV18 and TRBJ1-6; maybe TRBD1 (5 bases). The V and J ends lost 3 bases and 0 bases respectively, with 12 bases between them. Germline loops: CDR1 KGHSH, CDR2 LQKENI. CDR3 size: 17 residues. CDR3 sequence: CASSPRDPGSYNSPLHF. CDR3 DNA sequence: TGTGCCAGCTCACCGCGGGACCCAGGCTCCTATAATTCACCCCTCCACTTT.

The CDR3 reads CASSLSSGIWYEQYF. The CDR3 DNA sequence: TGTGCCAGCAGCTTATCTAGCGGGATATGGTACGAGCAGTACTTC. The V call is TRBV11-3, the J call TRBJ2-7; the match to TRBD2 covers 9 bases. Germline V gene data show CDR1 as SGHNT and CDR2 as YENEEA. The CDR3 consists of 15 residues. V dropped 2 bases and J dropped 4; count of bases not matched to a gene: 6. The whole variable domain, remainder taken from reference TRBV11-3 and TRBJ2-7, is EAGVVQSPRYKIIEKKQPVAFWCNPISGHNTLYWYLQNLGQGPELLIRYENEEAVDDSQLPKDRFSAERLKGVDSTLKIQPAELGDSAVYLCASSLSSGIWYEQYFGPGTRLTVT.

The chain is built from TRBV4-1 and TRBJ2-2; 7 nucleotides line up with TRBD1. This CDR3 region has 17 residues. With 3 bases clipped from V and 7 bases from J, the junction kept 14 bases outside the gene matches. The germline V gene has CDR1 MGHRA and CDR2 YSYEKL. Written as DNA, the CDR3 is TGCGCCAGCAGCCACGACAGGGCCTCTGTGCGAGGCGGGGAGCTGTTTTTT. Protein: CASSHDRASVRGGELFF.

The chain is built from TRBV6-5 and TRBJ2-7; possibly TRBD1 for D (6 bases). Germline CDR1 and CDR2: MNHEY and SVGAGI. Between the trimmed V and J ends, which lost 2 bases and 7 bases, there was a span of 15 bases. The CDR3 runs 14 residues. Written as DNA, the CDR3 is TGTGCCAGCAGTTACGGGGGACCTACAGGGGAGCAGTACTTC. Translated: CASSYGGPTGEQYF.

This clone ranks as medium-sized. This chain joins TRBV4-2 and TRBJ2-7; TRBD1 is a possible D gene (5 bases). This CDR3 contains 12 residues. The germline V and J ends were trimmed by 5 bases and 3 bases, with 8 bases remaining between them. Germline CDR1 LGHNA, CDR2 YNFKEQ. CDR3 sequence (DNA): TGTGCCAGCAGCTTGGACAACTACGAGCAGTACTTC. It codes for CASSLDNYEQYF.

The V call is TRBV6-1, the J call TRBJ1-1; D is undetermined. The CDR3 covers 11 residues. Germline CDR1 reads MNHNS; CDR2 reads SASEGT. V shed 6 bases and J shed 1 base, with 3 bases lying between them. The CDR3 coding sequence is TGTGCCAGCAGGCAGAACACTGAAGCTTTCTTT. As protein: CASRQNTEAFF.

The chain joins TRBV4-3 to TRBJ1-1, with D possibly matching TRBD1 (6 bases). The V and J ends lost 1 base and 8 bases respectively, with 11 bases between them. Per the germline V gene, CDR1 is LGHNA and CDR2 is YSLEER. The CDR3 consists of 13 residues. CDR3 sequence (DNA): TGCGCCAGCAGCCAAGGACAGGTTGGGGAAGCTTTCTTT. This encodes CASSQGQVGEAFF.

The V and J genes are TRBV28 and TRBJ2-7, with no clear D. This CDR3 contains 13 residues. V lost 4 bases and J 3 bases, leaving 10 bases between the germline ends. Germline-derived CDR1 and CDR2 are MDHEN and SYDVKM. CDR3 sequence: CASSWNNCYEQYF. The CDR3 DNA reads TGTGCCAGCAGTTGGAATAATTGCTACGAGCAGTACTTC.

V gene TRBV30 combines with J gene TRBJ2-3; D possibly corresponds to TRBD2 (6 bases). Trimming took off 2 bases at V and 0 bases at J, with 12 bases between the two ends. Germline assignment: CDR1 GTSNPN and CDR2 SVGIG (reference sequence). CDR3 length: 15 amino acids. As DNA, the CDR3 is TGTGCCTGGAGTTTCCTGGCGGGAAGCACAGATACGCAGTATTTT. Its translation is CAWSFLAGSTDTQYF.

This clone was seen a handful of times. The chain has TRBV7-2 and TRBJ1-1; no reliable D call. Trimming took off 5 bases at V and 4 bases at J, with 14 bases between the two ends. This CDR3 region has 14 residues. Germline lookup yields CDR1 SGHTA and CDR2 FQGNSA. CDR3 DNA sequence: TGTGCCAGCAGCCTAGGTGACTGGGCCACTGAAGCTTTCTTT. It translates to CASSLGDWATEAFF. The full variable domain, its missing parts supplied by reference TRBV7-2 and TRBJ1-1, is GAGVSQSPSNKVTEKGKDVELRCDPISGHTALYWYRQSLGQGLEFLIYFQGNSAPDKSGLPSDRFSAERTGGSVSTLTIQRTQQEDSAVYLCASSLGDWATEAFFGQGTRLTVV.

The V and J genes are TRBV9 and TRBJ2-2; D is uncertain. Germline V lookup: CDR1 SGDLS, CDR2 YYNGEE. Trimming removed 1 base at V and 4 bases at J, with 11 bases between. There are 15 residues in the CDR3. The CDR3 reads CASSVRGAGTGELFF. In DNA form, the CDR3 reads TGTGCCAGCAGCGTACGAGGAGCTGGCACCGGGGAGCTGTTTTTT.

The sample holds a few counts of this clone. The V and J genes are TRBV5-4 and TRBJ1-5; perhaps TRBD1 as D (6 bases). The CDR3 length is 16 residues. Trimming took off 3 bases at V and 6 bases at J, with 19 bases between the two ends. Germline loops: CDR1 SGHNT, CDR2 YYREEE (reference sequence). Here the CDR3 DNA reads TGTGCCAGCAGCTCCGGCGGGGGGCAGCTGGGTCAGCCCCAGCATTTT. This encodes CASSSGGGQLGQPQHF.

The rearrangement joins TRBV2 to TRBJ2-1; 8 nucleotides agree with TRBD2. The CDR3 runs to 14 residues. Germline V CDR1 and CDR2: SNHLY, FYNNEI. V was clipped by 7 bases and J by 5 bases; unmatched bases: 7. CDR3 DNA: TGTGCCAGCAACTCAGCGGGGGCAGACAATGAGCAGTTCTTC. It codes for CASNSAGADNEQFF. Based on the CDR3 plus reference TRBV2 and TRBJ2-1, the full variable domain is EPEVTQTPSHQVTQMGQEVILRCVPISNHLYFYWYRQILGQKVEFLVSFYNNEISEKSEIFDDQFSVERPDGSNFTLKIRSTKLEDSAMYFCASNSAGADNEQFFGPGTRLTVL.

The rearrangement links TRBV5-6 to TRBJ2-2, with 9 bases identical to TRBD1. V shed 1 base, J shed 7 bases, and the junction held 11 bases outside the gene matches. The CDR3 runs 17 residues. Germline lookup yields CDR1 SGHDT and CDR2 YYEEEE. CDR3 sequence (DNA): TGTGCCAGCAGCTTGTGGGTCGGGACAGGGCTCGTCGGGGAGCTGTTTTTT. It codes for CASSLWVGTGLVGELFF.

The chain uses TRBV5-5 and TRBJ2-1; tentative D call: TRBD2 (6 bases). This CDR3 has 14 residues. Germline values: CDR1 SGHKS, CDR2 YYEKEE (reference sequence). V gave up 4 bases and J gave up 7 bases, with 15 bases separating them. CDR3 DNA sequence: TGTGCCAGCAGCGACCTACGGGCGGGAAATGAGCAGTTCTTC. It encodes CASSDLRAGNEQFF.